The T cell receptor (beta chain) described here comes from a study of cytomegalovirus exposure and HLA in healthy donors. The CDR3 length is 16 residues. Germline values: CDR1 SGDLS, CDR2 YYNGEE. Between the trimmed V and J ends, which lost 4 bases and 1 base, there was a span of 16 bases. A remark on this clone: The antigen remains unidentified.

With 60 Vbeta and 13 Jbeta primers, the PCR was carried out. The protocol was immunoSEQ multiplex PCR, while the TCRdb copy is restricted to in-frame clones and leaves out a portion. Among 150,000 to 200,000 clones, under 90% were seen once, and the ten largest hold about 1.5%. Samples came from healthy bone marrow donors. Findings and limits, study-wide: Later on, a genetic analysis was performed. It linked a missense variant in DCLRE1C with V- and J-gene trimming of TCR beta.

The chain uses TRBV9 and TRBJ2-3; the D gene is possibly TRBD2 (7 bases). The sequencing sample was made of PBMCs. The clonotype was recovered from a male donor in good health and CMV-seronegative. The CDR3 region has the DNA TGTGCCAGCAGCCCGTTGGGCGGGGGCGGCACAGATACGCAGTATTTT. It yields the protein CASSPLGGGGTDTQYF.